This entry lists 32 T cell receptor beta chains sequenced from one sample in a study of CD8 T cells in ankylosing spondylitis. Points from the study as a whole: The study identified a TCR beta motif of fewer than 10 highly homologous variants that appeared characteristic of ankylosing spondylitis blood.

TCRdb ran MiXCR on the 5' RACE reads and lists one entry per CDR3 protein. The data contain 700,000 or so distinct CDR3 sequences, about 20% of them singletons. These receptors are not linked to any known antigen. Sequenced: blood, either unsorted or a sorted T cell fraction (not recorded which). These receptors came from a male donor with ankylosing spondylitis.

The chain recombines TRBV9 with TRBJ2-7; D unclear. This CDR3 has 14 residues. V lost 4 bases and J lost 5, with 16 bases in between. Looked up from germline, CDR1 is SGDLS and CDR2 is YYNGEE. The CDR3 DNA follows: TGTGCCAGCAGCCCGACACTCGTATTCAACGAGCAGTACTTC. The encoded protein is CASSPTLVFNEQYF.

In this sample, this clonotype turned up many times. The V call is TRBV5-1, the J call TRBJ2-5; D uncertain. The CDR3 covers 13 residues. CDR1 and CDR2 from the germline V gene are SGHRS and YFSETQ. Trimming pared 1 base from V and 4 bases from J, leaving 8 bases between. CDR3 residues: CASSLFLGETQYF. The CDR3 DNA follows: TGCGCCAGCAGCTTGTTCCTCGGAGAGACCCAGTACTTC.

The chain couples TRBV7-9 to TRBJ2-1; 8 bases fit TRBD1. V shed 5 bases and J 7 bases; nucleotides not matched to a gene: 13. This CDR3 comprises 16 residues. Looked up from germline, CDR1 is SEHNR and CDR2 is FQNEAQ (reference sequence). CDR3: CASSPPQGAHWNEQFF. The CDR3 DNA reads TGTGCCAGCAGCCCCCCCCAGGGGGCACACTGGAATGAGCAGTTCTTC.

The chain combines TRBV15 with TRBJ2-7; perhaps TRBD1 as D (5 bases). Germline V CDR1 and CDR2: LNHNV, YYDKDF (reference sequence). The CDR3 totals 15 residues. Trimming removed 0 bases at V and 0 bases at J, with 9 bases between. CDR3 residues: CATSRDLDSSYEQYF. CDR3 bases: TGTGCCACCAGCAGAGATCTAGACAGCTCCTACGAGCAGTACTTC.

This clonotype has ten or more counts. The CDR3 protein is CASSQDMGWGLAAGELFF. In DNA form, the CDR3 reads TGTGCCAGCAGCCAAGATATGGGGTGGGGACTAGCGGCCGGGGAGCTGTTTTTT. V is TRBV3-1 and J is TRBJ2-2, with TRBD2 matching 11 bases. The CDR3 runs to 18 residues. V shed 0 bases and J 6 bases; nucleotides not matched to a gene: 9. The germline V gene has CDR1 LGHDT and CDR2 YNNKEL (reference sequence).

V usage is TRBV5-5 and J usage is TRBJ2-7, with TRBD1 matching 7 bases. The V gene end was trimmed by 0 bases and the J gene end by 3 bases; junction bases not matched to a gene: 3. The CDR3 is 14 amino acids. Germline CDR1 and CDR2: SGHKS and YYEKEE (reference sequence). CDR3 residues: CASSLEGAHYEQYF. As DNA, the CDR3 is TGTGCCAGCAGCTTGGAGGGGGCGCACTACGAGCAGTACTTC.

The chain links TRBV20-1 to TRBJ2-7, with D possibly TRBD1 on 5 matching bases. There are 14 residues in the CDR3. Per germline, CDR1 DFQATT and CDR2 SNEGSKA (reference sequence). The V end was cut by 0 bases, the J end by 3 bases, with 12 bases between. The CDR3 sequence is CSARDETENYEQYF. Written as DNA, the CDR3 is TGCAGTGCTAGAGATGAGACAGAGAACTACGAGCAGTACTTC.

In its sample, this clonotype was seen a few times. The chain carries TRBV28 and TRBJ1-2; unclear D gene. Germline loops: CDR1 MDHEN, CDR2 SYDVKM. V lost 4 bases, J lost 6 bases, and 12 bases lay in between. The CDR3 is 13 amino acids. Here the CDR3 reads CASSYQGFNGYTF. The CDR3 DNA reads TGTGCCAGCAGTTACCAAGGGTTTAATGGCTACACCTTC.

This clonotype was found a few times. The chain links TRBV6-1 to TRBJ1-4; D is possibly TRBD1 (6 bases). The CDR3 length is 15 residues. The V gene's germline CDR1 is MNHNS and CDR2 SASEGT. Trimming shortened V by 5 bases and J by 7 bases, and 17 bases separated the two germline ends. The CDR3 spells CASSRRGGHVEKLFF. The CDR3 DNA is TGTGCCAGCAGTCGACGGGGGGGGCATGTTGAAAAACTGTTTTTT.

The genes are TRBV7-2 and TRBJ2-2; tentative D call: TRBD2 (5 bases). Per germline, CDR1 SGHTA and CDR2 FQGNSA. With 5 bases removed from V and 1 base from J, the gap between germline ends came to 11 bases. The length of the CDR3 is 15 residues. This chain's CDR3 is CASSPDLQNTGELFF. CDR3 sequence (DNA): TGTGCCAGCAGCCCGGACTTACAGAACACCGGGGAGCTGTTTTTT. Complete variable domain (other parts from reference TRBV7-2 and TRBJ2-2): GAGVSQSPSNKVTEKGKDVELRCDPISGHTALYWYRQSLGQGLEFLIYFQGNSAPDKSGLPSDRFSAERTGGSVSTLTIQRTQQEDSAVYLCASSPDLQNTGELFFGEGSRLTVL.

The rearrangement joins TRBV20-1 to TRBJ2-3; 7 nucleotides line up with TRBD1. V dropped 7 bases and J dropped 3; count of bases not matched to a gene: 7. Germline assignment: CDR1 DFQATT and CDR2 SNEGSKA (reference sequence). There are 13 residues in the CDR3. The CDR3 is CSGGTAGTDTQYF. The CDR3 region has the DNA TGCAGTGGAGGGACAGCCGGAACAGATACGCAGTATTTT.

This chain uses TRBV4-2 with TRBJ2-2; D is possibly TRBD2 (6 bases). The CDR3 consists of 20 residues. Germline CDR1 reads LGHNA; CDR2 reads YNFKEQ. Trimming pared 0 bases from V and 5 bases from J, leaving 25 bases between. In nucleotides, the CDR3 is TGTGCCAGCAGCCAAGATCTTTATAGCGGAGAAGGATATGCGACCGGGGAGCTGTTTTTT. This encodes CASSQDLYSGEGYATGELFF.

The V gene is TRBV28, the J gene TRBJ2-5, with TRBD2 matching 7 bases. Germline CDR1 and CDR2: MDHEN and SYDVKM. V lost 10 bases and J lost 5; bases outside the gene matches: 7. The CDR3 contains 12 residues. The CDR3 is CATTRGVETQYF. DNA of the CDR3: TGTGCCACTACCCGGGGGGTGGAGACCCAGTACTTC.

CDR3 loop: CASSHGTGKANYGYTF. In DNA, the CDR3 is TGTGCCAGCAGTCACGGGACAGGGAAAGCTAACTATGGCTACACCTTC. The J gene is TRBJ1-2, the V gene TRBV12-3 or TRBV12-4; 9 bases fit TRBD1. This CDR3 is 16 amino acids long. After removal of 5 bases from V and 0 bases from J, the junction contained 7 bases not matched to a gene.

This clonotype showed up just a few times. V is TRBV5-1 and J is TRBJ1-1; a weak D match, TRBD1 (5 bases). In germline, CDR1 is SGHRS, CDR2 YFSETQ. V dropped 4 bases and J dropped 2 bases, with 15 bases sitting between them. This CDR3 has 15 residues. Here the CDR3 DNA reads TGCGCCAGCAGCCCCATCCTTCAGGGTAACACTGAAGCTTTCTTT. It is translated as CASSPILQGNTEAFF.

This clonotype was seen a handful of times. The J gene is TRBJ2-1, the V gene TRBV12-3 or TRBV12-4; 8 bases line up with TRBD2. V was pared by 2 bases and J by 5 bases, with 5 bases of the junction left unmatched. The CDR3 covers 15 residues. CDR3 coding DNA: TGTGCCAGCAGTTTATTGGGACTAGTTAACAATGAGCAGTTCTTC. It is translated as CASSLLGLVNNEQFF.

The CDR3 coding sequence is TGCGCCAGCAGCTTGCCCCCCCCTCTAGCGGGGATCTCAGATACGCAGTATTTT. Protein: CASSLPPPLAGISDTQYF. The chain uses TRBV4-1 and TRBJ2-3; 9 nucleotides match TRBD2. CDR3 size: 18 residues. Germline trimming cut 5 bases from V and 4 bases from J; bases unmatched to any gene: 16. Looked up from germline, CDR1 is MGHRA and CDR2 is YSYEKL.

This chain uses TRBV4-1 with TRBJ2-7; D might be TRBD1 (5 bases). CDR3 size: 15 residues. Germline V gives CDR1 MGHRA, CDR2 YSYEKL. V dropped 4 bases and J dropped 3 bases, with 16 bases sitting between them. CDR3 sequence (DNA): TGCGCCAGCAGCCGCCAAGGGGCAAACTTCTACGAGCAGTACTTC. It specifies CASSRQGANFYEQYF.

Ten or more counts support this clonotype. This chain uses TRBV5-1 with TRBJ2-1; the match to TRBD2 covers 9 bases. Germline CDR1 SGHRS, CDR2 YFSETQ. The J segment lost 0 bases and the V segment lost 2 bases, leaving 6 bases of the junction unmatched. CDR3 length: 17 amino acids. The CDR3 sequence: CASSLTLAGSSYNEQFF. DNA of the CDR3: TGCGCCAGCAGCTTAACCCTAGCGGGATCCTCCTACAATGAGCAGTTCTTC.

CDR3 sequence reads: CASNLEGDGYTF. Here the CDR3 DNA reads TGTGCCAGCAATCTAGAGGGGGATGGCTACACCTTC. J is TRBJ1-2 and V is TRBV7-9, with a weak D call TRBD1 (6 bases). CDR3 length: 12 residues. CDR1 and CDR2 from the germline V gene are SEHNR and FQNEAQ (reference sequence). Between the trimmed V and J ends, which lost 7 bases and 6 bases, there was a span of 12 bases. Variable domain in full (rest from reference TRBV7-9 and TRBJ1-2): DTGVSQNPRHKITKRGQNVTFRCDPISEHNRLYWYRQTLGQGPEFLTYFQNEAQLEKSRLLSDRFSAERPKGSFSTLEIQRTEQGDSAMYLCASNLEGDGYTFGSGTRLTVV.

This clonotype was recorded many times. The CDR3 nucleotides read TGTGCCAGCAGCGACCGGGACAGGGCCTACGAGCAGTACTTC. This sequence encodes CASSDRDRAYEQYF. This chain connects TRBV3-1 to TRBJ2-7, with TRBD1 matching 9 bases. V lost 5 bases and J lost 2; bases outside the gene matches: 4. This CDR3 region has 14 residues. The germline V gene has CDR1 LGHDT and CDR2 YNNKEL (reference sequence).

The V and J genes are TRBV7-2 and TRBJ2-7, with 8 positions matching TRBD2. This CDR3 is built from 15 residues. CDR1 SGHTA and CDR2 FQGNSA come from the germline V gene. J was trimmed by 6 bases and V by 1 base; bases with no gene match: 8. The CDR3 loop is CASSLVASGSIEQYF. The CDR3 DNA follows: TGTGCCAGCAGCTTAGTGGCTAGCGGGTCTATCGAGCAGTACTTC.

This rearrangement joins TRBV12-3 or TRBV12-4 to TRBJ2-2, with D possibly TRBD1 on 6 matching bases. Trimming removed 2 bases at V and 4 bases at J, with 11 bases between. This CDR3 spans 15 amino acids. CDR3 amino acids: CASSLQGKGTGELFF. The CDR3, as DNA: TGTGCCAGCAGTTTACAGGGGAAGGGCACCGGGGAGCTGTTTTTT.

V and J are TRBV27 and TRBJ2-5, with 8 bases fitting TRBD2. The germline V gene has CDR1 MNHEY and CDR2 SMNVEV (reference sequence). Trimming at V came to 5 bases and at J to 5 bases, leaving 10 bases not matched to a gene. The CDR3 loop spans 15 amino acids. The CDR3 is CASSLRGGVGETQYF. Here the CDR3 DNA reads TGTGCCAGCAGTCTCCGGGGGGGGGTGGGGGAGACCCAGTACTTC.

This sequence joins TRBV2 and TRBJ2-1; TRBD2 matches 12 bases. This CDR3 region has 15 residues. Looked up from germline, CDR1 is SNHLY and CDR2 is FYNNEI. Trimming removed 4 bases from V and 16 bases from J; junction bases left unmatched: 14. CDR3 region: CASSATGLAGGPVFF. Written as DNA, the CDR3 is TGTGCCAGCAGTGCTACGGGGCTAGCGGGGGGGCCTGTCTTCTTC.

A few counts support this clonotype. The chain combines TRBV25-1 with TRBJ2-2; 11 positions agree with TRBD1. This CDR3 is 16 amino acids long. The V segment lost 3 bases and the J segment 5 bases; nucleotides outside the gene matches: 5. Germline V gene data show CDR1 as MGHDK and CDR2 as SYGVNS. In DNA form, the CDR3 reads TGTGCCAGCAGTGACCCGGGACAGGGGGGAACCGGGGAGCTGTTTTTT. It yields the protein CASSDPGQGGTGELFF.

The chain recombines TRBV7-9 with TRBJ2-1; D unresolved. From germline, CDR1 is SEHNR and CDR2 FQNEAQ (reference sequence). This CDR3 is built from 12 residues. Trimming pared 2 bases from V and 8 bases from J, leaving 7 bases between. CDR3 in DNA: TGTGCCAGCAGCTTAATAGCTGATGAGCAGTTCTTC. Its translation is CASSLIADEQFF.

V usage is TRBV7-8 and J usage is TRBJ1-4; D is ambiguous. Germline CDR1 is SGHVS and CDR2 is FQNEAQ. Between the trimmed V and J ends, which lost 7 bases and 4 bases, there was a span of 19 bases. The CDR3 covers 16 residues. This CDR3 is CASTSRVGTLNEKLFF. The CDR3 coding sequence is TGTGCCAGCACAAGTAGGGTCGGCACCCTTAATGAAAAACTGTTTTTT.

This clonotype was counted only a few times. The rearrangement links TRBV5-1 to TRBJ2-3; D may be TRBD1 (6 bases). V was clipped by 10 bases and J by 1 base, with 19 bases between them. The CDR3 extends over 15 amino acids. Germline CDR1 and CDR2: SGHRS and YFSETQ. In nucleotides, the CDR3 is TGCGCCTCAGAGAAAGGGGGTACGGGCACAGATACGCAGTATTTT. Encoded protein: CASEKGGTGTDTQYF.

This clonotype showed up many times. CDR3 protein: CASRGDGAGLYNEQFF. CDR3 nucleotides: TGTGCCAGCAGGGGGGACGGAGCGGGGCTTTACAATGAGCAGTTCTTC. This sequence joins TRBV28 and TRBJ2-1; 7 bases are shared with TRBD2. The length of the CDR3 is 16 residues. V was clipped by 6 bases and J by 4 bases; unmatched bases: 12. Looked up from germline, CDR1 is MDHEN and CDR2 is SYDVKM.

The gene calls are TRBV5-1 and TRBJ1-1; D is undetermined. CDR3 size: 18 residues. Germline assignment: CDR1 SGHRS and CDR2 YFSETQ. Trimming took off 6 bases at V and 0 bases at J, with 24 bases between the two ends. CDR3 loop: CASTGREGRVGMNTEAFF. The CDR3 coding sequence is TGCGCCAGCACCGGGCGGGAAGGCCGGGTGGGAATGAACACTGAAGCTTTCTTT. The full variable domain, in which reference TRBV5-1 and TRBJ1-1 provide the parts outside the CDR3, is KAGVTQTPRYLIKTRGQQVTLSCSPISGHRSVSWYQQTPGQGLQFLFEYFSETQRNKGNFPGRFSGRQFSNSRSEMNVSTLELGDSALYLCASTGREGRVGMNTEAFFGQGTRLTVV.

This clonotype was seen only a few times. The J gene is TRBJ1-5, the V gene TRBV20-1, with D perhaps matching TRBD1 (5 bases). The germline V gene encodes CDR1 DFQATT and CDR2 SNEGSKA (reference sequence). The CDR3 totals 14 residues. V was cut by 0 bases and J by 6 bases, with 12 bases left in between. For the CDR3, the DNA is TGCAGTGCTAGAGATCCCTGGGGCGGTCAGCCCCAGCATTTT. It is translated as CSARDPWGGQPQHF.